This is a list of T cell receptor beta chains from one sample in a study of blood T cell repertoires in COVID-19. The repertoire was sequenced with immunoSEQ multiplex PCR; TCRdb's copy has only in-frame clones and lacks some. The repertoire includes a few hundred thousand clones, 70% to 90% of them detected once, and around 1.8% sits in the top ten. Source material: PBMCs or T cells enriched from blood (not recorded which). All receptors derive from a woman in her forties or fifties who had recovered from COVID-19. CDR3s include the opening cysteine and the closing phenylalanine or tryptophan. Fields, in order: clone size, J gene, D gene, V gene, CDR3 protein, CDR3 DNA. D genes are given only for firm matches. A row's size may be missing; if present it is once, few, many or a size class.

-	TRBJ1-5	-	TRBV4-1	CASSQDQSQPQHF	TGCGCCAGCAGCCAAGATCAGTCCCAGCCCCAGCATTTT
-	TRBJ1-2	-	TRBV4-2	CASSQGHRGKEVLYTF	TGTGCCAGCAGCCAAGGGCACCGAGGGAAGGAAGTGCTCTACACCTTC
-	TRBJ2-7	-	TRBV29-1	CSVVRGTYEQYF	TGCAGCGTTGTACGAGGGACCTACGAGCAGTACTTC
few	TRBJ2-1	TRBD2	TRBV19	CASSAGLAGAYEQFF	TGTGCCAGTAGTGCCGGACTAGCGGGAGCCTATGAGCAGTTCTTC
-	TRBJ2-2	-	TRBV29-1	CSVGATSNTGELFF	TGCAGCGTTGGGGCCACCTCGAACACCGGGGAGCTGTTTTTT
-	TRBJ1-2	TRBD1	TRBV5-6	CASSPWTGGYGYTF	TGTGCCAGCAGCCCCTGGACAGGGGGATATGGCTACACCTTC
once	TRBJ1-2	-	TRBV5-4	CASSLDRNYGYTF	TGTGCCAGCAGTCTTGACAGGAACTATGGCTACACCTTC
few	TRBJ2-7	TRBD2	TRBV27	CASSPSAGDGQYEQYF	TGTGCCAGCAGTCCTTCAGCGGGAGATGGTCAGTACGAGCAGTACTTC
-	TRBJ1-1	-	TRBV10-3	CAISEGQMNTEAFF	TGTGCCATCAGTGAAGGACAGATGAACACTGAAGCTTTCTTT
-	TRBJ2-2	-	TRBV15	CATSDYANTGELFF	TGTGCCACCAGTGACTACGCGAACACCGGGGAGCTGTTTTTT
-	TRBJ1-2	TRBD1	TRBV11-1	CASSRDRGDGYTF	TGTGCCAGCAGCCGGGACAGGGGTGATGGCTACACCTTC
-	TRBJ2-7	-	TRBV28	CASSSTYEQYF	TGTGCCAGCAGTTCTACCTACGAGCAGTACTTC